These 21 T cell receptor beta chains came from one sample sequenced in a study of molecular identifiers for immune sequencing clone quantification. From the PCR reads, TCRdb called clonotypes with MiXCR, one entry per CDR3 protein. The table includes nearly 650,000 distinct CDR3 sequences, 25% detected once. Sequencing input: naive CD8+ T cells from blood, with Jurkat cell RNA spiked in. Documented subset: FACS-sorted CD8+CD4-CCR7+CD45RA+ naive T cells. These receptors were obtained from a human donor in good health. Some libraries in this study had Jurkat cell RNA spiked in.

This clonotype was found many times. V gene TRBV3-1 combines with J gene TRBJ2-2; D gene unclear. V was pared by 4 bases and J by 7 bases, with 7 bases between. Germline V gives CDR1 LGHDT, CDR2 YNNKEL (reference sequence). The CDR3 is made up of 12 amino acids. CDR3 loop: CASSPMNGELFF. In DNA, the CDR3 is TGTGCCAGCAGCCCAATGAACGGGGAGCTGTTTTTT.

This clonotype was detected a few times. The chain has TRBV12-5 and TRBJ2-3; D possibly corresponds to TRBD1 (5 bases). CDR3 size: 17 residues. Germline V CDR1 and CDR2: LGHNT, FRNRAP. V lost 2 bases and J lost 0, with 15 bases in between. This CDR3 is CASGLLQGISSTDTQYF. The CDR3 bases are TGTGCTAGTGGTTTGCTCCAGGGAATATCGAGCACAGATACGCAGTATTTT.

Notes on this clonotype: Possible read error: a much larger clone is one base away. CDR3 in DNA: TGTGCCAGCAGCGCCAAACCGCCCGACAGTTTTAACTATGGCTACACCTTC. It encodes CASSAKPPDSFNYGYTF. The chain couples TRBV9 to TRBJ1-2; D possibly corresponds to TRBD1 (5 bases). The V gene lost 3 bases and the J gene lost 1 base, with 19 bases spanning the gap. This CDR3 spans 17 amino acids. In germline, CDR1 is SGDLS, CDR2 YYNGEE.

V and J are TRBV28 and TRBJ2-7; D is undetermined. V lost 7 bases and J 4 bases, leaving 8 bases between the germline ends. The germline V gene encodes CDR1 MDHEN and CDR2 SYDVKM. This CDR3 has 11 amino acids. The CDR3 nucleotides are TGTGCCAGCATCCAATCGTACGAGCAGTACTTC. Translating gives CASIQSYEQYF. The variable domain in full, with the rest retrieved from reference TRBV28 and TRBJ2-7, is DVKVTQSSRYLVKRTGEKVFLECVQDMDHENMFWYRQDPGLGLRLIYFSYDVKMKEKGDIPEGYSVSREKKERFSLILESASTNQTSMYLCASIQSYEQYFGPGTRLTVT.

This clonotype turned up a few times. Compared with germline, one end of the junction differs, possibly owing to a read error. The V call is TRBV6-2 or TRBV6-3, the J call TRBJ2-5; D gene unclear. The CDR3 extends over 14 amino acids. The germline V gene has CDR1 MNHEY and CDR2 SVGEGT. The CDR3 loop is CASSYFGSQEPQYF. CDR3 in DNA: TGTGCCAGCAGTTACTTCGGTTCCCAAGAGCCCCAGTACTTC.

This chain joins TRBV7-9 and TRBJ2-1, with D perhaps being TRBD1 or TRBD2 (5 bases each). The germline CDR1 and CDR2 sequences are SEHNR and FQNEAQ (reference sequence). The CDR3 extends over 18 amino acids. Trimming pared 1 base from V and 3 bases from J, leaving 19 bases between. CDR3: CASSLVPGAGTIYNEQFF. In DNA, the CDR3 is TGTGCCAGCAGCTTAGTCCCTGGGGCAGGGACCATCTACAATGAGCAGTTCTTC.

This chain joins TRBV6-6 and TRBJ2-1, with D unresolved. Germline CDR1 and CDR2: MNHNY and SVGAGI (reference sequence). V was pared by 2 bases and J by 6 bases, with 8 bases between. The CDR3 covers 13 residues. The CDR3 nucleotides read TGTGCCAGCAGTTACCCCCGCGCCAATGAGCAGTTCTTC. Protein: CASSYPRANEQFF.

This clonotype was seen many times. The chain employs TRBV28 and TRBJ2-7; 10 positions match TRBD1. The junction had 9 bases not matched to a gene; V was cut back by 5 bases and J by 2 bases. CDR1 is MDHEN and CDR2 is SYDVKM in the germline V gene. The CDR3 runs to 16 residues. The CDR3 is CASSLHWDRGTYEQYF. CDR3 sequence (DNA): TGTGCCAGCAGTCTCCACTGGGACAGGGGAACCTACGAGCAGTACTTC.

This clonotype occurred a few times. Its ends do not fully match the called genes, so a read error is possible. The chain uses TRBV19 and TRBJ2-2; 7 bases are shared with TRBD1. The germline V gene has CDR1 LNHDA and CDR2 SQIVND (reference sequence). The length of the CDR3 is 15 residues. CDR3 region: CASSNRDRPTGELSF. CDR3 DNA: TGTGCCAGTAGTAACCGGGACAGACCCACCGGGGAGCTGTCTTTT. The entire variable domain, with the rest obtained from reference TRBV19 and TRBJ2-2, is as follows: DGGITQSPKYLFRKEGQNVTLSCEQNLNHDAMYWYRQDPGQGLRLIYYSQIVNDFQKGDIAEGYSVSREKKESFPLTVTSAQKNPTAFYLCASSNRDRPTGELSFGEGSRLTVL.

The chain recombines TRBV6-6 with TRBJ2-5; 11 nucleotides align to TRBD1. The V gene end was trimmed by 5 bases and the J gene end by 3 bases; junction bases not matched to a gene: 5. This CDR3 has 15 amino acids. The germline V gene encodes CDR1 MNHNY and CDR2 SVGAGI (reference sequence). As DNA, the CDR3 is TGTGCCAGCAGTGTCCGGGACAGGGGGGAAGAGACCCAGTACTTC. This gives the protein CASSVRDRGEETQYF.

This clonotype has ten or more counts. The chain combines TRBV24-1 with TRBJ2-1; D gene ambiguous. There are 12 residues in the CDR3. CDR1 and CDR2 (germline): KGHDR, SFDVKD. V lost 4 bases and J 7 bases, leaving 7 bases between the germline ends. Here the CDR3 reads CATSDYRNEQFF. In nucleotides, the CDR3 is TGTGCCACCAGTGACTACAGAAATGAGCAGTTCTTC.

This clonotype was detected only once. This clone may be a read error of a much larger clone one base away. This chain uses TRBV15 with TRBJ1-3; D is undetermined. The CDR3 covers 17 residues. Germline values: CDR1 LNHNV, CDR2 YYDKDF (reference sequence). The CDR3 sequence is CAPSRVPAANSGNTIYF. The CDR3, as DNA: TGTGCCCCCAGCAGAGTTCCGGCAGCAAACTCTGGAAACACCATATATTTT. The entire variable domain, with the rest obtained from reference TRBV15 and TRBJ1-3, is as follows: DAMVIQNPRYQVTQFGKPVTLSCSQTLNHNVMYWYQQKSSQAPKLLFHYYDKDFNNEADTPDNFQSRRPNTSFCFLDIRSPGLGDTAMYLCAPSRVPAANSGNTIYFGEGSWLTVV.

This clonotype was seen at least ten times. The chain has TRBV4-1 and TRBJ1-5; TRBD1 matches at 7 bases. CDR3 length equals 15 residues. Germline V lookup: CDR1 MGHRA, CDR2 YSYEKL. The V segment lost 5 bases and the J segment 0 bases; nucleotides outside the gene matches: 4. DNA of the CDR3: TGCGCCAGCAGCGCAGGACAGGATAGCAATCAGCCCCAGCATTTT. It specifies CASSAGQDSNQPQHF.

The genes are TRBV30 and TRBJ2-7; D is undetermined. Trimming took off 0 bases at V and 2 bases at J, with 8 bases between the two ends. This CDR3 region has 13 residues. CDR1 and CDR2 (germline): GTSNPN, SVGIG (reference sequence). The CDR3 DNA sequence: TGTGCCTGGAGTGTATCCGGACCCTACGAGCAGTACTTC. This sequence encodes CAWSVSGPYEQYF.

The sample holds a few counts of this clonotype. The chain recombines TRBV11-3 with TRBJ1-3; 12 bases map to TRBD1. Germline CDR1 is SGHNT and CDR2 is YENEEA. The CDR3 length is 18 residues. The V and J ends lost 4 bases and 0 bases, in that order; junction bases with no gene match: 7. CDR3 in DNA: TGTGCCAGCAGCTCCGGGACAGGGGGCGTAGACTCTGGAAACACCATATATTTT. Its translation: CASSSGTGGVDSGNTIYF.

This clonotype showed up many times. CDR3 protein: CASSYVDYHINEQFF. The CDR3 DNA sequence: TGTGCCAGCAGCTATGTTGACTATCACATCAATGAGCAGTTCTTC. This chain joins TRBV7-2 and TRBJ2-1; weak D call: TRBD2 (5 bases). The CDR3 contains 15 residues. V lost 4 bases and J lost 6, with 16 bases in between. Germline CDR1 reads SGHTA; CDR2 reads FQGNSA. The full variable domain, completed using reference TRBV7-2 and TRBJ2-1, is GAGVSQSPSNKVTEKGKDVELRCDPISGHTALYWYRQSLGQGLEFLIYFQGNSAPDKSGLPSDRFSAERTGGSVSTLTIQRTQQEDSAVYLCASSYVDYHINEQFFGPGTRLTVL.

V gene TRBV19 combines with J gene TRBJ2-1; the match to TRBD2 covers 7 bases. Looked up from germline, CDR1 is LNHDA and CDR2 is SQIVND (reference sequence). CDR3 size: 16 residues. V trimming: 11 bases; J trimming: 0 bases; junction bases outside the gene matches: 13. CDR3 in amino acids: CASSMEGGPSYNEQFF. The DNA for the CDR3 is TGTGCCTCCTCTATGGAGGGAGGGCCCTCCTACAATGAGCAGTTCTTC.

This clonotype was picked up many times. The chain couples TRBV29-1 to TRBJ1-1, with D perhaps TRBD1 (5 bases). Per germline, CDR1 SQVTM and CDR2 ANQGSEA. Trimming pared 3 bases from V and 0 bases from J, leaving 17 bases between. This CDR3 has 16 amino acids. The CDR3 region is CSVEGRGSRMNTEAFF. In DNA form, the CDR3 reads TGCAGCGTTGAGGGGCGGGGCAGCCGAATGAACACTGAAGCTTTCTTT.

Here the CDR3 DNA reads TGCGCCAGCAGCCAAGATAGGACAGAGAGTAACTATGGCTACACCTTC. Translating gives CASSQDRTESNYGYTF. This chain uses TRBV4-1 with TRBJ1-2; D is possibly TRBD1 (6 bases). The CDR3 runs 16 residues. CDR1 MGHRA and CDR2 YSYEKL come from the germline V gene. V was pared by 0 bases and J by 1 base, with 12 bases between.

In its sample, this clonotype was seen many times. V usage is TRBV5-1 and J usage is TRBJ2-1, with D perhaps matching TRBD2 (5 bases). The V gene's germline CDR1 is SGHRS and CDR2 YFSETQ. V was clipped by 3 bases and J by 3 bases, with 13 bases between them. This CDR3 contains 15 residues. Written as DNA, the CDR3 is TGCGCCAGCAGCTCCCCGAGGACTGACTACAATGAGCAGTTCTTC. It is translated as CASSSPRTDYNEQFF.

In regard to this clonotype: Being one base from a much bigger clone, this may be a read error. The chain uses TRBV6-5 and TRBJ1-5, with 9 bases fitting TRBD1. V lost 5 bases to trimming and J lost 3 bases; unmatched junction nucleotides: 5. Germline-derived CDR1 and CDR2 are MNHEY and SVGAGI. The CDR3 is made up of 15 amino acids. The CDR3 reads CASSPWTGDNQPQHF. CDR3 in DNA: TGTGCCAGCAGTCCCTGGACAGGGGACAATCAGCCCCAGCATTTT.